This T cell receptor beta chain appears in the sequencing data of a study of blood T cell repertoires in COVID-19 (dated by TCRdb to about 2020). Describing the broader study: Collaborator samples came from the United States, Italy and Spain and covered acute and convalescent phases of COVID-19. The prospective study material was composed of cDNA or gDNA derived from T cells, B-cell-depleted T cells, or PBMCs. Subjects who had been exposed to COVID-19, were actively infected with it, or had recovered from it provided the deeply sampled blood TCRbeta repertoires that made up the dataset. The repertoires were made available in a free public database intended to serve as a resource for research on the immune response to SARS-CoV-2. Samples came from the ongoing ImmuneRACE study (first 160 participants) plus 1,254 subjects from 6 global collaborators. Sample metadata almost always included a de-identified subject ID, COVID-19 status, age in years and sex. Where available, HLA class I and class II types were taken from metadata supplied by the sample provider and were not determined by assay-based typing.

Whole blood was collected in K2EDTA tubes by collaborating institutions according to the institutions' own protocols. For TCRbeta analysis, collaborators shipped samples as frozen whole blood, isolated PBMCs, or DNA extracted from either of those sample types. The immunoSEQ Assay, a bias-controlled multiplex PCR, was used to amplify TCRbeta CDR3 regions from genomic DNA. Processing in the source paper ran as follows. The number of nucleated cells in each sample was estimated by amplification of reference gene primers within the assay. To quantify the absolute abundance of each unique TCRbeta CDR3 rearrangement, sequence reads were collapsed and filtered. Productive Simpson clonality was computed per sample as the square root of Simpson's diversity index over productive rearrangements. As stored in TCRdb, this immuneACCESS dataset retains in-frame rearrangements with V and J assigned. A fraction of the clones does not appear; measured against another copy, unresolved V genes explain less than half of the discrepancy, and the remainder lacks a known reason. Clonal size and the V and J genes are those of that table, whereas D and trimming came from the DNA. The sample table records 150,000 or so clones; around 84% of these occur just once. The biggest ten clones account for around 8.5% of the sample.

Remarks on this clone: Its antigen specificity is not known. No base quality information exists; no much larger clone differs at one position.

CDR1 and CDR2, looked up from the germline V gene, are KGHDR and SFDVKD. Inclusive of the bounding cysteine and phenylalanine, the CDR3 is 15 residues long. The retained sequence is limited to the CDR3, 45 bases, with the frame set at the first base. V is clipped by 6 bases and J by 0 bases, and the sequence between their germline boundaries is 11 bases long. Paper-wide results and their limitations: The quantity of clinical and demographic metadata differed by source and by participant and was supplied without curation.

Sequencing was performed on peripheral blood. The receptor's source is a woman in her sixties with acute or convalescent COVID-19. The V and J genes are TRBV24-1 and TRBJ1-5; perhaps TRBD1 is the D gene, with 5 bases matching. In nucleotide form, the sequence is TGTGCCACCAGTAGAGGTAGGGGTAGCAATCAGCCCCAGCATTTT. This encodes CATSRGRGSNQPQHF.